Sequencing of this T cell receptor (beta chain) was carried out in a study of blood T cell repertoires in COVID-19. Across the whole study: Acute and convalescent COVID-19 samples came from the United States, Italy and Spain. T cells, B-cell-depleted T cells, or PBMCs provided the cDNA or gDNA that served as material.

Germline lookup yields CDR1 SGHTA and CDR2 FQGNSA. The CDR3 length is 14 residues. The germline V and J ends were trimmed by 5 bases and 4 bases, with 14 bases remaining between them. In the authors' workflow: Reference gene primer amplification gave estimated nucleated cell counts. Assay used: immunoSEQ multiplex PCR; TCRdb lists only in-frame clones, some missing. That table furnishes V, J and clone size, whereas the DNA furnished D and trimming. This sample has over 75,000 clones, with about 82% found just once. This clone was detected only once. Sample: peripheral blood. The source is a human donor in a cohort sampled during active COVID-19. This chain links TRBV7-2 with TRBJ2-5; the D gene is possibly TRBD1 (6 bases). The CDR3 nucleotides read TGTGCCAGCAGCAAAACAGGGCGAGGAGAGACCCAGTACTTC. This sequence encodes CASSKTGRGETQYF.